The present T cell receptor beta chain was sequenced within a study of cytotoxic CD8 clonotypes in ibrutinib-treated CLL. The overall study: An average of 255,043 productive templates and 94,082 productive rearrangements was obtained per sample. The study's findings and limits: Shared public clonotypes were rare, and on treatment they either got smaller or stayed the same. Sampling time points were not equivalent between sustained-remission and progressing patients.

Trimming pared 2 bases from V and 5 bases from J, leaving 10 bases between. Germline values: CDR1 MGHDK, CDR2 SYGVNS. The CDR3 has 13 residues. The planned depth of sequencing spanned 1 in 200,000 to 1 in 1 million T cells. Here immunoSEQ multiplex PCR was the method, and the copy in TCRdb shows in-frame clones only, minus some. Of some 130,000 clones in the sample, less than 90% were seen once. About this clone: The antigen remains unidentified.

The sample consisted of PBMCs, taken after 24 months of ibrutinib treatment. The TCR sequence derives from a human donor with chronic lymphocytic leukemia. The gene calls are TRBV25-1 and TRBJ2-7; D may be TRBD1 (5 bases). The CDR3 protein is CASSEQGSDEQYF. In DNA form, the CDR3 reads TGTGCCAGCAGTGAACAGGGATCGGACGAGCAGTACTTC.